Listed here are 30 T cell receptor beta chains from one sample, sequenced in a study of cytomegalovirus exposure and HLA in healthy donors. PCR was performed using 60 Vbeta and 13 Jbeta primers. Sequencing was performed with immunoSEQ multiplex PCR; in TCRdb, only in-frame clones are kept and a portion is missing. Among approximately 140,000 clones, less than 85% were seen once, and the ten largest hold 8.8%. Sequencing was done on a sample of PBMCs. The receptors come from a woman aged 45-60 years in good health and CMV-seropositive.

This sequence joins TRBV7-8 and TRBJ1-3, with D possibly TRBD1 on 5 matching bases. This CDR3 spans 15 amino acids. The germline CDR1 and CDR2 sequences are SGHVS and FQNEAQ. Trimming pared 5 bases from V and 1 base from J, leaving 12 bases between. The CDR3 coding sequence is TGTGCCAGCAGCCCGCTGGGGGGGTCTGGAAACACCATATATTTT. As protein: CASSPLGGSGNTIYF.

The CDR3 loop reads CASSLTVYEQYF. The CDR3 region has the DNA TGTGCCAGCAGCTTGACAGTTTACGAGCAGTACTTC. The V gene is TRBV7-2, the J gene TRBJ2-5; D may be TRBD1 (5 bases). The DNA end favors TRBJ2-7, so the J call may be wrong. The CDR3 is 12 residues long. The germline CDR1 and CDR2 sequences are SGHTA and FQGNSA.

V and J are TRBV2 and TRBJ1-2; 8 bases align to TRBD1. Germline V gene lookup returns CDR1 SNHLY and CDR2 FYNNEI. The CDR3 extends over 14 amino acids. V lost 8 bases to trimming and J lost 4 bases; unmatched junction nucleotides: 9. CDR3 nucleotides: TGTGCCAGCCAAACAGGACAGGGCGGCTATGGCTACACCTTC. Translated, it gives CASQTGQGGYGYTF.

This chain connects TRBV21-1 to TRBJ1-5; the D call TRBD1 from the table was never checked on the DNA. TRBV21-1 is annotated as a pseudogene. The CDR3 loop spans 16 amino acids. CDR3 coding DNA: TGTGCCAGCAGCAAATCGGGACACCAGTTTAATCAGCCCCAGCATTTT. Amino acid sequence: CASSKSGHQFNQPQHF.

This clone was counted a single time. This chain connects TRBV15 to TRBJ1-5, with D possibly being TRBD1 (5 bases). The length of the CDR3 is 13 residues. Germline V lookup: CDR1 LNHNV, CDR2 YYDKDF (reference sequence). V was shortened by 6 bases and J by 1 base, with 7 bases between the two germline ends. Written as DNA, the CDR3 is TGTGCCACCAGGGCAGGGAGCAATCAGCCCCAGCATTTT. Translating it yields CATRAGSNQPQHF. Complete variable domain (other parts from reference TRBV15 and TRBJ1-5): DAMVIQNPRYQVTQFGKPVTLSCSQTLNHNVMYWYQQKSSQAPKLLFHYYDKDFNNEADTPDNFQSRRPNTSFCFLDIRSPGLGDTAMYLCATRAGSNQPQHFGDGTRLSIL.

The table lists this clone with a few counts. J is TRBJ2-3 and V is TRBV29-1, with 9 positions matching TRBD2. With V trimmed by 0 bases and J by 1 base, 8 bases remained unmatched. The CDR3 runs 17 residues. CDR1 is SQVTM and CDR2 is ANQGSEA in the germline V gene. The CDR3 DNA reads TGCAGCGTTGAAGATACGGGAAAGCGGGGGGGCACAGATACGCAGTATTTT. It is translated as CSVEDTGKRGGTDTQYF.

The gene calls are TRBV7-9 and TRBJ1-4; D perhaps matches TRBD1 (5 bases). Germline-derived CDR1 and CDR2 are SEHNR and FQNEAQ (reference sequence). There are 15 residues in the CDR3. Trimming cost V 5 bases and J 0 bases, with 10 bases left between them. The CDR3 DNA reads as TGTGCCAGCAGCCCTGACAGTTCAACTAATGAAAAACTGTTTTTT. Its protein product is CASSPDSSTNEKLFF.

DNA for the CDR3: TGTGCCGCCCACCGGGGAGGTTTGATAGAGCAGTACTTC. This translates into CAAHRGGLIEQYF. The rearrangement joins TRBV6-6 to TRBJ2-5; maybe TRBD2 (6 bases). From germline, CDR1 is MNHNY and CDR2 SVGAGI (reference sequence). The CDR3 is 13 residues long. V was cut by 11 bases and J by 11 bases, with 24 bases left in between.

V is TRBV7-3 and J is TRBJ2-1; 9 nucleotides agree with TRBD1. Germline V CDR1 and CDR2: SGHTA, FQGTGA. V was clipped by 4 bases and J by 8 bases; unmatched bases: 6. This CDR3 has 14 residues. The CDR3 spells CASSSGQGRHEQFF. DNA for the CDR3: TGTGCCAGCAGCTCGGGACAGGGTCGGCATGAGCAGTTCTTC.

The chain's CDR3 is CASSLRAGGPLNEQFF. The CDR3 nucleotides read TGTGCCAGCAGCCTTCGAGCGGGGGGGCCACTCAATGAGCAGTTCTTC. The rearrangement joins TRBV28 to TRBJ2-1; 10 bases are a match to TRBD2. V lost 6 bases, J lost 6 bases, and 11 bases stayed unmatched. CDR1 and CDR2 (germline): MDHEN, SYDVKM. CDR3 length: 16 residues. Together with reference TRBV28 and TRBJ2-1, the CDR3 gives the full variable domain: DVKVTQSSRYLVKRTGEKVFLECVQDMDHENMFWYRQDPGLGLRLIYFSYDVKMKEKGDIPEGYSVSREKKERFSLILESASTNQTSMYLCASSLRAGGPLNEQFFGPGTRLTVL.

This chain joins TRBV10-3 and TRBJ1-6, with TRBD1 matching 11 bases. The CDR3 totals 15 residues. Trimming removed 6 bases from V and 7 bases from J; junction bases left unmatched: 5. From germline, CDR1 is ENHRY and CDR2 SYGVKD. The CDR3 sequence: CAIREGTGGNSPLHF. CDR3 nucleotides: TGTGCCATCAGGGAAGGGACAGGGGGGAATTCACCCCTCCACTTT.

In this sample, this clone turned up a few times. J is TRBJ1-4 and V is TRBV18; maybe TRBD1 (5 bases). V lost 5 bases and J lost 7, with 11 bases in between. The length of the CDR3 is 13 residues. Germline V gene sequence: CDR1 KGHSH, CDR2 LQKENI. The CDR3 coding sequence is TGTGCCAGCTCAGCCGGGAGGGGTGAAAAACTGTTTTTT. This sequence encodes CASSAGRGEKLFF.

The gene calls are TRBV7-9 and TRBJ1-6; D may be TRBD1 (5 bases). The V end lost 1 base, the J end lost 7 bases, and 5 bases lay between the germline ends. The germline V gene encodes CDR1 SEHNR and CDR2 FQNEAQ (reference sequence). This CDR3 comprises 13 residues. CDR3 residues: CASSLEGNSPLHF. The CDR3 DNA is TGTGCCAGCAGCTTAGAGGGGAATTCACCCCTCCACTTT.

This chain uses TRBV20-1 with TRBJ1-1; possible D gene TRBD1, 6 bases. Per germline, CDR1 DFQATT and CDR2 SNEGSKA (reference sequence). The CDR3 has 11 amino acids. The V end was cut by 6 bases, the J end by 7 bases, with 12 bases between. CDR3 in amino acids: CSAAGQIEAFF. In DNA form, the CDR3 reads TGCAGTGCCGCTGGACAGATTGAAGCTTTCTTT.

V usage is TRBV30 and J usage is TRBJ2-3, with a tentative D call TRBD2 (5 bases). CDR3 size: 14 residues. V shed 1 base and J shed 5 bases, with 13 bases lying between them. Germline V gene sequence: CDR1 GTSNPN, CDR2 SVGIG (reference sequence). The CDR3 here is CAWSEVSAGDTQYF. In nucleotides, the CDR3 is TGTGCCTGGAGTGAGGTTAGCGCGGGAGATACGCAGTATTTT.

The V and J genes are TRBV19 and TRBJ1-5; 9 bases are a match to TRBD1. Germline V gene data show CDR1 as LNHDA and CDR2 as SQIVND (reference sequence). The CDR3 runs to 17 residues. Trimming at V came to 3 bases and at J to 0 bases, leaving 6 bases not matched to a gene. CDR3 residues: CASSMVGDRVSNQPQHF. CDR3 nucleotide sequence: TGTGCCAGTAGTATGGTAGGGGACAGGGTTAGCAATCAGCCCCAGCATTTT. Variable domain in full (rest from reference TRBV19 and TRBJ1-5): DGGITQSPKYLFRKEGQNVTLSCEQNLNHDAMYWYRQDPGQGLRLIYYSQIVNDFQKGDIAEGYSVSREKKESFPLTVTSAQKNPTAFYLCASSMVGDRVSNQPQHFGDGTRLSIL.

In nucleotides, the CDR3 is TGTGCCAGCAAGACCTTAGCTTCAGGGGCCGGAAACACCATATATTTT. Its translation is CASKTLASGAGNTIYF. This chain joins TRBV27 and TRBJ1-3; tentative D call: TRBD1 (6 bases). This CDR3 comprises 16 residues. Germline CDR1 is MNHEY and CDR2 is SMNVEV (reference sequence). V was pared by 7 bases and J by 4 bases, with 20 bases between.

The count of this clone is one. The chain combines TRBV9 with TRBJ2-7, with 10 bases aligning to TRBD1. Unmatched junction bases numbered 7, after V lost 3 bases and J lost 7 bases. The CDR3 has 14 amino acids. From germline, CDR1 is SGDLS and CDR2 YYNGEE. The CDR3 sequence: CASSARQGAGEQYF. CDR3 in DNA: TGTGCCAGCAGCGCCCGACAGGGGGCAGGGGAGCAGTACTTC.

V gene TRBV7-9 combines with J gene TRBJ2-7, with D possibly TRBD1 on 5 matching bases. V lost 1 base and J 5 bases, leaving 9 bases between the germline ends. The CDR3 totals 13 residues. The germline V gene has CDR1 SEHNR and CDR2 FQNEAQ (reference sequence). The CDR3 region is CASSLGGVDEQYF. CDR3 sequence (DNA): TGTGCCAGCAGCTTAGGGGGCGTGGACGAGCAGTACTTC. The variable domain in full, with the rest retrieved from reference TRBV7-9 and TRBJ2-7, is DTGVSQNPRHKITKRGQNVTFRCDPISEHNRLYWYRQTLGQGPEFLTYFQNEAQLEKSRLLSDRFSAERPKGSFSTLEIQRTEQGDSAMYLCASSLGGVDEQYFGPGTRLTVT.

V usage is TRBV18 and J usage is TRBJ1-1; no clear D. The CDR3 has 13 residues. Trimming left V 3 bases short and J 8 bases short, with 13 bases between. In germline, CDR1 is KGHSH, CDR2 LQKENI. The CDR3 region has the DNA TGTGCCAGCTCACCCGGGTTTCTTAGGGAAGCTTTCTTT. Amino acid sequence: CASSPGFLREAFF.

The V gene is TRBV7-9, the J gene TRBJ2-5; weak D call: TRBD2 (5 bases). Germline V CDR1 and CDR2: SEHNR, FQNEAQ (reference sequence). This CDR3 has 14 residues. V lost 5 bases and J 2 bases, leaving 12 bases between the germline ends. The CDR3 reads CASSPGSMQETQYF. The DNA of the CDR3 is TGTGCCAGCAGCCCGGGGTCGATGCAAGAGACCCAGTACTTC.

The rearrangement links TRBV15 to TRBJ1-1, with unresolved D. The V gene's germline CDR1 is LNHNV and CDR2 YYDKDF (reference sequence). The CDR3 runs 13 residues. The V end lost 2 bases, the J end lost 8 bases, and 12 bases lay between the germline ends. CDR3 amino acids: CATSRSSGSEAFF. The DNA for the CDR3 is TGTGCCACCAGCAGATCTAGTGGGTCGGAAGCTTTCTTT.

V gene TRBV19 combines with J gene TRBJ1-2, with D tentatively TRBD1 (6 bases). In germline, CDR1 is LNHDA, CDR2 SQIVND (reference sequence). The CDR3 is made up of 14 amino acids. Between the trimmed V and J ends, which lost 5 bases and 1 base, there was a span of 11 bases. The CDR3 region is CASSEAGDNYGYTF. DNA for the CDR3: TGTGCCAGTAGTGAGGCAGGGGATAACTATGGCTACACCTTC.

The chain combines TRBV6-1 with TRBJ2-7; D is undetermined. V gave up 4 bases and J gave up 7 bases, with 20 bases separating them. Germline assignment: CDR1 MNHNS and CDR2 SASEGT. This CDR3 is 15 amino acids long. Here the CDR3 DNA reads TGTGCCAGCAGTGCTATGGCGACTCATACGGGTGAGCAGTACTTC. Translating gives CASSAMATHTGEQYF.

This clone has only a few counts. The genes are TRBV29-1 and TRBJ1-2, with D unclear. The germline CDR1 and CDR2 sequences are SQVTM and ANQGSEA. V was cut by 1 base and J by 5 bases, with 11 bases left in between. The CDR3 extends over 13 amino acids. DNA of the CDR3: TGCAGCGTTGAAGGGTTTTCGGGATATGGCTACACCTTC. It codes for CSVEGFSGYGYTF.

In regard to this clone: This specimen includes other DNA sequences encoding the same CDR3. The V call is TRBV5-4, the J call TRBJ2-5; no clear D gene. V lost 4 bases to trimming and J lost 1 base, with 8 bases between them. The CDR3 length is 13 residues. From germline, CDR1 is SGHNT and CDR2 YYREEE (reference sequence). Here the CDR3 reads CASSRRFQETQYF. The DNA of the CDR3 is TGTGCCAGCAGCCGGCGGTTCCAAGAGACCCAGTACTTC.

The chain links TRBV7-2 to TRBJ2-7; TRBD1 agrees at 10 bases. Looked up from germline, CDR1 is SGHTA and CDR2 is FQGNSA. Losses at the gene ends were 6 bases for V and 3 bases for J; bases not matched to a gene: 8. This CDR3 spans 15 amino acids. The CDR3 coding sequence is TGTGCCAGCAGGAATAGAAGGGACAGGGGCTACGAGCAGTACTTC. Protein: CASRNRRDRGYEQYF.

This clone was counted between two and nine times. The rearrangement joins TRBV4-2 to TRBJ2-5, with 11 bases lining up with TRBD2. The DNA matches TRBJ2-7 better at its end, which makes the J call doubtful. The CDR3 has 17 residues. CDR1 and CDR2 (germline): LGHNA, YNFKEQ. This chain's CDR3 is CASSQGLAGGGFYEQYF. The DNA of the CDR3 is TGTGCCAGCAGCCAAGGCCTAGCGGGGGGAGGATTCTACGAGCAGTACTTC.

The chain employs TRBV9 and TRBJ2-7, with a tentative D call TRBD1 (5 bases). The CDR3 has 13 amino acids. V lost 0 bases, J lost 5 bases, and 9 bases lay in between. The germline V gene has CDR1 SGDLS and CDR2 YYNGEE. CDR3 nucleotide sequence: TGTGCCAGCAGCGTAGATGCCAGGGACGAGCAGTACTTC. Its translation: CASSVDARDEQYF.

The CDR3 sequence is CASSQGQGQYSNQPQHF. CDR3 bases: TGCGCCAGCAGCCAAGGACAGGGTCAATATAGCAATCAGCCCCAGCATTTT. The chain joins TRBV4-1 to TRBJ1-5, with 7 nucleotides matching TRBD1. Trimming took 1 base from V and 0 from J; bases not matched to a gene: 6. This CDR3 comprises 17 residues. CDR1 is MGHRA and CDR2 is YSYEKL in the germline V gene.